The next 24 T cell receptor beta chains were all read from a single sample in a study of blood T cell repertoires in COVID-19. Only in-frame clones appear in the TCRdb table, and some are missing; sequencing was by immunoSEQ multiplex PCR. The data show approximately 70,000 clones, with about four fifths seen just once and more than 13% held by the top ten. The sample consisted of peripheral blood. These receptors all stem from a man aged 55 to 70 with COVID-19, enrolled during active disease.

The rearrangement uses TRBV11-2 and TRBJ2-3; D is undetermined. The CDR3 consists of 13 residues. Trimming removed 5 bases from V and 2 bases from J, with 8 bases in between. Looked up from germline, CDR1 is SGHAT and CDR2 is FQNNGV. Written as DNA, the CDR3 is TGTGCCAGCAGCAAAGAGGCCACAGATACGCAGTATTTT. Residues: CASSKEATDTQYF.

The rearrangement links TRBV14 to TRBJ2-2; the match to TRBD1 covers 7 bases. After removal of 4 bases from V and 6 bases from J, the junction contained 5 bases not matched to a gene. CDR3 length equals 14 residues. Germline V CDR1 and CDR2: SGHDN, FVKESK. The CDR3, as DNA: TGTGCCAGCAGCCTCTACAGGGGATCCGGGGAGCTGTTTTTT. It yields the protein CASSLYRGSGELFF.

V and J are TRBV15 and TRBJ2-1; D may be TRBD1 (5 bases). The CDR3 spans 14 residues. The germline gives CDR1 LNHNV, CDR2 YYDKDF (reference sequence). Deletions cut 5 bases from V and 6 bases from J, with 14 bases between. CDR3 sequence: CATSAQGAPNEQFF. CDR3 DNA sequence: TGTGCCACCAGCGCCCAAGGGGCACCCAATGAGCAGTTCTTC.

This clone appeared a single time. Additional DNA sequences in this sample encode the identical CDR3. The CDR3 DNA reads as TGCGCCAGCAGCTTGGCACTGCAAGAGACCCAGTACTTC. This codes for CASSLALQETQYF. The chain uses TRBV5-1 and TRBJ2-5; no clear D. Trimming shortened V by 0 bases and J by 2 bases, and 5 bases separated the two germline ends. The CDR3 totals 13 residues. Germline V gene data show CDR1 as SGHRS and CDR2 as YFSETQ.

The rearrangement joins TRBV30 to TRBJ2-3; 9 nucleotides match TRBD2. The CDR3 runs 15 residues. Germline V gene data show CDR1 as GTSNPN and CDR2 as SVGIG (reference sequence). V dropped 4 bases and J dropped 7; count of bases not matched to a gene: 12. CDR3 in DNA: TGTGCCTGGATTGAGGGTGCGGGGGGGCCGAATACGCAGTATTTT. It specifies CAWIEGAGGPNTQYF.

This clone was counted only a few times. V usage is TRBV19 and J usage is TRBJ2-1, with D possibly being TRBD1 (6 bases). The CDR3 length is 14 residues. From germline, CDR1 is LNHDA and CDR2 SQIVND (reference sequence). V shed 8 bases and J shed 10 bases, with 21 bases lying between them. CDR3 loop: CASPYGTRVMEQFF. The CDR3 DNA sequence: TGTGCCAGTCCTTACGGGACACGGGTGATGGAGCAGTTCTTC.

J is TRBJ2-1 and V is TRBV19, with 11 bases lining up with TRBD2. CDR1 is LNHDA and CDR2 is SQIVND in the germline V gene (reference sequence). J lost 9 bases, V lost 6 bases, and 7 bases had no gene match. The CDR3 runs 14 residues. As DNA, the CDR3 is TGTGCCAGTAGAGTACTAGCGGGGGAAGGTGAGCAGTTCTTC. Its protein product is CASRVLAGEGEQFF.

The CDR3, as DNA: TGTGCCAGCAGCTTTCTGGGACAGGGGATCGGGGAGCAGTACTTC. Its translation is CASSFLGQGIGEQYF. The chain couples TRBV5-4 to TRBJ2-7; the match to TRBD1 covers 10 bases. Trimming cost V 2 bases and J 7 bases; bases outside gene matches: 9. This CDR3 is built from 15 residues. Germline CDR1 and CDR2: SGHNT and YYREEE (reference sequence).

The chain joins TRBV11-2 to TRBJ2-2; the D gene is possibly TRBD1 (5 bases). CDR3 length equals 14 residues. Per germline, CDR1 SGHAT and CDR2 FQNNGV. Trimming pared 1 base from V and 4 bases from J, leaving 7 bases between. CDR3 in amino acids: CASSLGQPTGELFF. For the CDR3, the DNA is TGTGCCAGCAGCTTAGGACAGCCCACCGGGGAGCTGTTTTTT.

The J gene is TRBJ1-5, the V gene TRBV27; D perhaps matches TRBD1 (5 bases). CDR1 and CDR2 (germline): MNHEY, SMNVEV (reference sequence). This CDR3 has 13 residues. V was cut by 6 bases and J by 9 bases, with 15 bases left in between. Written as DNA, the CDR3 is TGTGCCAGCAGGTCAGGACACCCGGGGCCCCAGCATTTT. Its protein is CASRSGHPGPQHF.

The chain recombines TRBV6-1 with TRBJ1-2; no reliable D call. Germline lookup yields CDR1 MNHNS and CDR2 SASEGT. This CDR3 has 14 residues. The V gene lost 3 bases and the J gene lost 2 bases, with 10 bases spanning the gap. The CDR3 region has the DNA TGTGCCAGCAGTGACCCCCGACTCAACTATGGCTACACCTTC. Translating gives CASSDPRLNYGYTF.

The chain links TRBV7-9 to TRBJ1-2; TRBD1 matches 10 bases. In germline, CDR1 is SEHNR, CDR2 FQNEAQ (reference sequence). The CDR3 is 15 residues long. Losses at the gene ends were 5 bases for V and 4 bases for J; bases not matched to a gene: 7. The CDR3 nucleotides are TGTGCCAGCAGCCTCCGGGACAGGGGAGCCTATGGCTACACCTTC. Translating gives CASSLRDRGAYGYTF.

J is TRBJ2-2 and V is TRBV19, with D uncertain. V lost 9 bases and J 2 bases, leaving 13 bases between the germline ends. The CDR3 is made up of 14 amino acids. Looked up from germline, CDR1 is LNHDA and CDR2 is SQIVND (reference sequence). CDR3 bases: TGTGCCAGCAGACAAACTGTAAACACCGGGGAGCTGTTTTTT. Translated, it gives CASRQTVNTGELFF.

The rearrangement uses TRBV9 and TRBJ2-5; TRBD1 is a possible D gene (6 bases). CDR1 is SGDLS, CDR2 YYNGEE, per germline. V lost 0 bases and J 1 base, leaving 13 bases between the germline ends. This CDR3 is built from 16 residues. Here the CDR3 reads CASSVGAGAIQETQYF. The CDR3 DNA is TGTGCCAGCAGCGTAGGGGCAGGGGCGATCCAAGAGACCCAGTACTTC.

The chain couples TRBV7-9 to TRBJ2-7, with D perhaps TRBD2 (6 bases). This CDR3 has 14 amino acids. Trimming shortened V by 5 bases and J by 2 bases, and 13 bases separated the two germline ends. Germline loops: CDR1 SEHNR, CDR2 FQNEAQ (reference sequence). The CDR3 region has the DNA TGTGCCAGCAGCCCCGGGGGTGAGGCCTACGAGCAGTACTTC. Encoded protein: CASSPGGEAYEQYF.

Here the CDR3 DNA reads TGTGCCAGTAGTATTCTTTTTTTCGATTCTACTTCACCCCTCCACTTT. Translating gives CASSILFFDSTSPLHF. The rearrangement uses TRBV19 and TRBJ1-6; D not certain. V gave up 3 bases and J gave up 9 bases, with 18 bases separating them. The CDR3 extends over 16 amino acids. The germline V gene has CDR1 LNHDA and CDR2 SQIVND (reference sequence).

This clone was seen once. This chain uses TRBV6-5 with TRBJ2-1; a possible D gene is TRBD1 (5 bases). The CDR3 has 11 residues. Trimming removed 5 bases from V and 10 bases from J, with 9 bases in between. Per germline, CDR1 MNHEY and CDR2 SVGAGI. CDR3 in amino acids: CASSLRQEQFF. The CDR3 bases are TGTGCCAGCAGTCTCAGACAGGAGCAGTTCTTC.

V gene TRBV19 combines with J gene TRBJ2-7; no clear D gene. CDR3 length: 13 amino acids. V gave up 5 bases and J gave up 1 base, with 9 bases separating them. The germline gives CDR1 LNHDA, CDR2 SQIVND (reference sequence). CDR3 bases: TGTGCCAGTAGTGGCCCCTCATCCTACGAGCAGTACTTC. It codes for CASSGPSSYEQYF.

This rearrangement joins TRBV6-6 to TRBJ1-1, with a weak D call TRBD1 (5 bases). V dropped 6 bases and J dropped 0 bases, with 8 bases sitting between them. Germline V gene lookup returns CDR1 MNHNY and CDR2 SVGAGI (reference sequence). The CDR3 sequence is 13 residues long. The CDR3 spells CASRGRVNTEAFF. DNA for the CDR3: TGTGCCAGCAGAGGCAGGGTGAACACTGAAGCTTTCTTT.

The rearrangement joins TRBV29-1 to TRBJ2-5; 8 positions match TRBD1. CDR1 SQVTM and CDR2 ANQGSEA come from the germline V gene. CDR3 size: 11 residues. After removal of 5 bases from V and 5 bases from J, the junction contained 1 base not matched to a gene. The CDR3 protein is CSVHRGETQYF. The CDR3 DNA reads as TGCAGCGTTCACAGGGGGGAGACCCAGTACTTC.

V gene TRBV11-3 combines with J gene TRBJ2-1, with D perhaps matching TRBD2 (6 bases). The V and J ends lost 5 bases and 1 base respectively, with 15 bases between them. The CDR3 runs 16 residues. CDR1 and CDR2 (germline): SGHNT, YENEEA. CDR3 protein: CASSPGFGGSYNEQFF. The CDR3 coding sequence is TGTGCCAGCAGCCCCGGTTTTGGGGGGTCCTACAATGAGCAGTTCTTC.

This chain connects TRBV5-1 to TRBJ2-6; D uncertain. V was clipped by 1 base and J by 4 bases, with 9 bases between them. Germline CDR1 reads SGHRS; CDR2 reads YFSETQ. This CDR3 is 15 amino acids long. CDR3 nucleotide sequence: TGCGCCAGCAGCTTGTTAACAGCCGGGGCCAACGTCCTGACTTTC. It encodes CASSLLTAGANVLTF.

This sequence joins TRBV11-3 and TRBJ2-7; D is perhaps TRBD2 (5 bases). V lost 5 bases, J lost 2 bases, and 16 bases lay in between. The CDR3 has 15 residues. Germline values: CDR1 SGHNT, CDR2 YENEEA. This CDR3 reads CASSLTGVATYEQYF. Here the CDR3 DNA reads TGTGCCAGCAGCCTTACCGGGGTAGCGACCTACGAGCAGTACTTC.

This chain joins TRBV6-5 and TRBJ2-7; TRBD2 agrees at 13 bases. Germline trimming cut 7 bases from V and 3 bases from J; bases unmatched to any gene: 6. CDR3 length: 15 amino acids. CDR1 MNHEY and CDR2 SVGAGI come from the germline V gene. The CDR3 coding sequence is TGTGCCAGCACCGACGGACTAGCGGGGGTCTACGAGCAGTACTTC. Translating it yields CASTDGLAGVYEQYF.